This TCR beta chain derives from a study of blood T cell repertoires in COVID-19. Study details: Sources were T cells, B-cell-depleted T cells, or PBMCs; the material itself was cDNA or gDNA.

The CDR3 is 13 residues long. Trimming took 1 base from V and 8 from J, leaving 12 bases between them. Per germline, CDR1 MGHDK and CDR2 SYGVNS. Measured with immunoSEQ multiplex PCR; TCRdb has only the in-frame clones, and not every one. The table lists tens of thousands of clones, 90% of them singletons. The V gene is TRBV25-1, the J gene TRBJ2-7; D is possibly TRBD1 (6 bases). The sequence came from a man between 60 and 75 years old with active or convalescent COVID-19. Specimen: peripheral blood. CDR3 protein: CASSEWAGVKQYF. The CDR3 nucleotides read TGTGCCAGCAGTGAATGGGCAGGGGTAAAGCAGTACTTC.